This passage covers 27 T cell receptor beta chains from one sample sequenced in a study of blood T cell repertoires in COVID-19 (dated by TCRdb to the early 2020s). The method behind the library was the immunoSEQ multiplex PCR assay. TCRdb re-hosts the immuneACCESS table, in-frame sequences only. Its copies lack some clones; in the studies checked, an unresolved V gene accounts for under half of them, and the cause for the rest is not known. Recorded for this sample are roughly 350,000 clones; around nine tenths of them occurred a single time. The top ten hold 3% to 4% of the sample. Sequenced sample: peripheral blood. These receptors were collected from a woman aged 18-29 years who had recovered from COVID-19.

V and J are TRBV4-3 and TRBJ1-1, with 12 bases aligning to TRBD1. The germline V gene encodes CDR1 LGHNA and CDR2 YSLEER. The J segment lost 3 bases and the V segment lost 0 bases, leaving 5 bases of the junction unmatched. This CDR3 has 17 residues. As DNA, the CDR3 is TGCGCCAGCAGCCAAGATCGGGACAGGGGGCGCGACACTGAAGCTTTCTTT. It is translated as CASSQDRDRGRDTEAFF.

The chain links TRBV25-1 to TRBJ2-2; D possibly corresponds to TRBD2 (6 bases). The CDR3 consists of 13 residues. The germline V and J ends were trimmed by 8 bases and 0 bases, with 7 bases remaining between them. Germline CDR1 and CDR2: MGHDK and SYGVNS. CDR3 coding DNA: TGTGCCAGCCGGGGGTCGAACACCGGGGAGCTGTTTTTT. Its translation: CASRGSNTGELFF.

This clone was recorded once. DNA for the CDR3: TGTGCCAGCTCAAGGGGGGGTGAGATTCCTGAAGCTTTCTTT. The encoded protein is CASSRGGEIPEAFF. The chain is built from TRBV18 and TRBJ1-1, with D perhaps TRBD1 (6 bases). The CDR3 runs 14 residues. Trimming removed 5 bases at V and 6 bases at J, with 16 bases between. CDR1 and CDR2 from the germline V gene are KGHSH and LQKENI.

This rearrangement joins TRBV12-3 or TRBV12-4 to TRBJ2-1, with unresolved D. This CDR3 comprises 11 residues. V lost 7 bases, J lost 3 bases, and 4 bases lay in between. CDR3 coding DNA: TGTGCCAGCACGAGCTACAATGAGCAGTTCTTC. It codes for CASTSYNEQFF.

This rearrangement joins TRBV6-6 to TRBJ2-7; perhaps TRBD1 as D (5 bases). The V gene's germline CDR1 is MNHNY and CDR2 SVGAGI (reference sequence). The CDR3 spans 14 residues. V gave up 7 bases and J gave up 2 bases, with 15 bases separating them. Written as DNA, the CDR3 is TGTGCCAGCACCCTGGGTGGGGCCCCCTACGAGCAGTACGTC. It is translated as CASTLGGAPYEQYV.

The gene calls are TRBV5-6 and TRBJ2-7; 10 nucleotides line up with TRBD1. The length of the CDR3 is 15 residues. In germline, CDR1 is SGHDT, CDR2 YYEEEE. V lost 3 bases, J lost 7 bases, and 10 bases stayed unmatched. In DNA form, the CDR3 reads TGTGCCAGCAGCTCCGGGACAGGGGCCGTTCGGGAGCAGTACGTC. Encoded protein: CASSSGTGAVREQYV.

This sequence joins TRBV30 and TRBJ1-2; 7 bases align to TRBD1. Unmatched junction bases numbered 5, after V lost 3 bases and J lost 7 bases. Germline CDR1 and CDR2: GTSNPN and SVGIG (reference sequence). The CDR3 has 12 residues. CDR3 in DNA: TGTGCCTGGAGACCGACAGGGATTGGCTACACCTTC. It specifies CAWRPTGIGYTF.

CDR3 coding DNA: TGTGCCACCAGTGCCCCCCGGGGGTCCCAGCATTTT. Translation: CATSAPRGSQHF. J is TRBJ1-5 and V is TRBV24-1; tentatively, D is TRBD1 (5 bases). Germline-derived CDR1 and CDR2 are KGHDR and SFDVKD. Trimming shortened V by 5 bases and J by 11 bases, and 12 bases separated the two germline ends. The CDR3 totals 12 residues.

V and J are TRBV7-2 and TRBJ1-3; 7 positions match TRBD1. With V trimmed by 11 bases and J by 1 base, 8 bases remained unmatched. The CDR3 runs to 14 residues. Germline V lookup: CDR1 SGHTA, CDR2 FQGNSA. As DNA, the CDR3 is TGTGCCGGAGGGGGCGATGGGTCTGGAAACACCATATATTTT. Translation: CAGGGDGSGNTIYF.

This chain uses TRBV6-5 with TRBJ1-6; TRBD1 matches 9 bases. CDR1 is MNHEY, CDR2 SVGAGI, per germline. The V segment lost 6 bases and the J segment 7 bases; nucleotides outside the gene matches: 7. The CDR3 spans 15 residues. The CDR3 bases are TGTGCCAGCAGGGGGGGACAGGGATTCAATTCACCCCTCCACTTT. Translation: CASRGGQGFNSPLHF.

The chain carries TRBV27 and TRBJ2-3; 9 bases are a match to TRBD2. The CDR3 totals 15 residues. Germline-derived CDR1 and CDR2 are MNHEY and SMNVEV (reference sequence). V gave up 0 bases and J gave up 7 bases; unmatched junction bases: 5. Written as DNA, the CDR3 is TGTGCCAGCAGTTTATCTCGGCTAGCGGGAAATACGCAGTATTTT. Translated, it gives CASSLSRLAGNTQYF.

The chain joins TRBV24-1 to TRBJ2-1; 11 bases fit TRBD1. The V and J ends lost 4 bases and 5 bases, in that order; junction bases with no gene match: 12. This CDR3 is built from 18 residues. Germline CDR1 KGHDR, CDR2 SFDVKD. CDR3 DNA sequence: TGTGCCACCAGTGAACCTACGGGACAGGGGGAGCTAGACAATGAGCAGTTCTTC. It codes for CATSEPTGQGELDNEQFF.

The chain uses TRBV19 and TRBJ2-3, with 7 bases identical to TRBD2. Trimming at V came to 7 bases and at J to 5 bases, leaving 15 bases not matched to a gene. This CDR3 is built from 16 residues. The germline CDR1 and CDR2 sequences are LNHDA and SQIVND (reference sequence). CDR3 coding DNA: TGTGCCAGTACCCCAAATGGGGGGGAGGGCCGAGATACGCAGTATTTT. Translation: CASTPNGGEGRDTQYF.

V usage is TRBV6-1 and J usage is TRBJ1-6; no definite D call. Per germline, CDR1 MNHNS and CDR2 SASEGT. V was cut by 2 bases and J by 4 bases, with 12 bases left in between. The CDR3 totals 16 residues. The chain's CDR3 is CASSEPTAEYNSPLHF. For the CDR3, the DNA is TGTGCCAGCAGTGAACCAACCGCCGAGTATAATTCACCCCTCCACTTT.

The chain joins TRBV21-1 to TRBJ2-2; TRBD2 is the table's D call and was not checked against the DNA. TRBV21-1 is a pseudogene segment. The CDR3 covers 21 residues. CDR3 in amino acids: CASSSPFGTSGPNSNTGELFF. CDR3 bases: TGTGCCAGCAGCTCCCCTTTTGGCACTAGCGGACCCAACTCGAACACCGGGGAGCTGTTTTTT.

The CDR3 spells CASSGSGVYEQFF. The CDR3 nucleotides read TGCGCCAGCAGCGGAAGCGGGGTGTATGAGCAGTTCTTC. The chain recombines TRBV5-1 with TRBJ2-1; 7 bases align to TRBD2. The ends lost 4 bases at V and 8 bases at J; junction bases unmatched: 6. The CDR3 loop spans 13 amino acids. CDR1 and CDR2 from the germline V gene are SGHRS and YFSETQ.

V is TRBV7-2 and J is TRBJ2-1; 12 nucleotides agree with TRBD1. This CDR3 spans 14 amino acids. The V segment lost 4 bases and the J segment 6 bases; nucleotides outside the gene matches: 1. The germline CDR1 and CDR2 sequences are SGHTA and FQGNSA. Written as DNA, the CDR3 is TGTGCCAGCAGCTGGGACAGGGGGCCCAATGAGCAGTTCTTC. It encodes CASSWDRGPNEQFF.

This clone was observed a single time. J is TRBJ1-3 and V is TRBV7-9; 8 positions match TRBD1. Germline CDR1 reads SEHNR; CDR2 reads FQNEAQ (reference sequence). V was clipped by 5 bases and J by 0 bases; unmatched bases: 6. The length of the CDR3 is 16 residues. For the CDR3, the DNA is TGTGCCAGCAGCAGGGACAGGCGGAACTCTGGAAACACCATATATTTT. Translating it yields CASSRDRRNSGNTIYF.

This clone has just a few counts. The chain has TRBV11-2 and TRBJ2-7; 7 bases are shared with TRBD1. Germline values: CDR1 SGHAT, CDR2 FQNNGV. The V and J ends lost 5 bases and 2 bases, in that order; junction bases with no gene match: 0. The CDR3 length is 12 residues. This CDR3 reads CASSGTAYEQYV. CDR3 bases: TGTGCCAGCAGCGGGACAGCCTACGAGCAGTACGTC.

V and J are TRBV7-8 and TRBJ1-3, with a weak D call TRBD1 (6 bases). This CDR3 spans 13 amino acids. V shed 5 bases and J shed 4 bases, with 9 bases lying between them. Germline-derived CDR1 and CDR2 are SGHVS and FQNEAQ. This CDR3 reads CASSRGQGNTIYF. CDR3 bases: TGTGCCAGCAGCCGAGGACAGGGAAACACCATATATTTT.

This chain connects TRBV11-3 to TRBJ2-1; the match to TRBD2 covers 7 bases. Germline V CDR1 and CDR2: SGHNT, YENEEA. The CDR3 is 17 amino acids. After removal of 0 bases from V and 0 bases from J, the junction contained 5 bases not matched to a gene. The CDR3 here is CASSLEGASGSYNEQFF. The CDR3 DNA sequence: TGTGCCAGCAGCTTAGAGGGCGCTAGCGGCTCCTACAATGAGCAGTTCTTC. The full variable domain, rest sourced from reference TRBV11-3 and TRBJ2-1, is EAGVVQSPRYKIIEKKQPVAFWCNPISGHNTLYWYLQNLGQGPELLIRYENEEAVDDSQLPKDRFSAERLKGVDSTLKIQPAELGDSAVYLCASSLEGASGSYNEQFFGPGTRLTVL.

The J gene is TRBJ1-1, the V gene TRBV27, with TRBD1 matching 9 bases. Germline trimming cut 5 bases from V and 3 bases from J; bases unmatched to any gene: 7. The germline CDR1 and CDR2 sequences are MNHEY and SMNVEV (reference sequence). CDR3 length: 15 residues. CDR3 nucleotide sequence: TGTGCCAGCAGTCCCCTGGGACAGGGAGACACTGAAGCTTTCTTT. It is translated as CASSPLGQGDTEAFF.

This clone was recorded a few times. This chain joins TRBV2 and TRBJ2-1, with 8 bases matching TRBD1. The CDR3 loop spans 15 amino acids. The germline CDR1 and CDR2 sequences are SNHLY and FYNNEI. J was trimmed by 12 bases and V by 6 bases; bases with no gene match: 16. Here the CDR3 reads CASRKGGADRVVQFF. The CDR3 DNA sequence: TGTGCCAGCAGGAAGGGAGGAGCGGACAGGGTTGTGCAGTTCTTC. Based on the CDR3 plus reference TRBV2 and TRBJ2-1, the full variable domain is EPEVTQTPSHQVTQMGQEVILRCVPISNHLYFYWYRQILGQKVEFLVSFYNNEISEKSEIFDDQFSVERPDGSNFTLKIRSTKLEDSAMYFCASRKGGADRVVQFFGPGTRLTVL.

The chain carries TRBV7-9 and TRBJ1-1; no reliable D call. Per the germline V gene, CDR1 is SEHNR and CDR2 is FQNEAQ (reference sequence). Between the trimmed V and J ends, which lost 4 bases and 7 bases, there was a span of 13 bases. The CDR3 totals 13 residues. The CDR3 coding sequence is TGTGCCAGCAGCTCGGACGGGGAGGGTGAAGCTTTCTTT. It translates to CASSSDGEGEAFF.

This clone was seen just once. J is TRBJ2-7 and V is TRBV6-5; D gene uncertain. Trimming removed 5 bases from V and 0 bases from J, with 11 bases in between. Germline V gene sequence: CDR1 MNHEY, CDR2 SVGAGI. This CDR3 is built from 14 residues. The CDR3 region has the DNA TGTGCCAGCAGTAGCTTTAGAAGCTCCTACGAGCAGTACGTC. Translation gives CASSSFRSSYEQYV.

The CDR3 protein is CASSTGTGGSPGANVLTF. CDR3 sequence (DNA): TGTGCCAGCAGCACCGGGACAGGGGGCTCGCCAGGGGCCAACGTCCTGACTTTC. V usage is TRBV11-2 and J usage is TRBJ2-6; 12 nucleotides agree with TRBD1. This CDR3 is built from 18 residues. The ends lost 5 bases at V and 4 bases at J; junction bases unmatched: 9. Germline CDR1 SGHAT, CDR2 FQNNGV.

This chain connects TRBV12-5 to TRBJ1-1, with TRBD1 as a possible D gene (5 bases). This CDR3 contains 14 residues. The V end lost 2 bases, the J end lost 4 bases, and 11 bases lay between the germline ends. Germline values: CDR1 LGHNT, CDR2 FRNRAP. The CDR3 reads CASGLLGRITEAFF. CDR3 in DNA: TGTGCTAGTGGTTTGTTGGGGCGCATCACTGAAGCTTTCTTT.